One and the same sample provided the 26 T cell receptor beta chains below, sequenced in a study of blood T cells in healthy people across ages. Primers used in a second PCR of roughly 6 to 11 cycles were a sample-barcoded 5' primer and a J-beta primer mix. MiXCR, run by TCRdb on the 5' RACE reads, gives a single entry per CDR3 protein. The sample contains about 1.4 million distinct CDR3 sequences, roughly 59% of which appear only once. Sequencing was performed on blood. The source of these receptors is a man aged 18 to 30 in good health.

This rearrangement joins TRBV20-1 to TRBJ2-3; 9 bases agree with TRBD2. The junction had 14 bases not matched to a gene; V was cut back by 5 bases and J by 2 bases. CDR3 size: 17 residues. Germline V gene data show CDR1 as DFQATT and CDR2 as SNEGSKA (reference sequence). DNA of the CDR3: TGCAGTGCTCAGACCCCTCCCCTAGCGGGGTTCACAGATACGCAGTATTTT. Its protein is CSAQTPPLAGFTDTQYF.

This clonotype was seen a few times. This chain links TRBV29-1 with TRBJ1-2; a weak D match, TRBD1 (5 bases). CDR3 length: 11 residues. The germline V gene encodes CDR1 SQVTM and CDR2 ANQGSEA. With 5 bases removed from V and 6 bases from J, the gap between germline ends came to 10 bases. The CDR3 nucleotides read TGCAGCGTTCCCAGGGTGAATGGCTACACCTTC. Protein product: CSVPRVNGYTF. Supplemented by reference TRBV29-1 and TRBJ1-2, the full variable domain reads SAVISQKPSRDICQRGTSLTIQCQVDSQVTMMFWYRQQPGQSLTLIATANQGSEATYESGFVIDKFPISRPNLTFSTLTVSNMSPEDSSIYLCSVPRVNGYTFGSGTRLTVV.

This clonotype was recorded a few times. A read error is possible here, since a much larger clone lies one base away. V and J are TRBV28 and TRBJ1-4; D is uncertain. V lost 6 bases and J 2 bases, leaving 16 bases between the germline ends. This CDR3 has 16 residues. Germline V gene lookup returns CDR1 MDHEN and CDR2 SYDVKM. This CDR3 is CASRELVRTTNEKLFF. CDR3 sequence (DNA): TGTGCCAGCAGGGAGCTTGTAAGGACGACTAATGAAAAACTGTTTTTT.

The CDR3 DNA reads as TGTGCCAGCAGTTACTCGATAGGGGGTTACACTGAAGCTTTCTTT. Translating gives CASSYSIGGYTEAFF. The V and J genes are TRBV6-5 and TRBJ1-1, with D tentatively TRBD1 (6 bases). Germline V gives CDR1 MNHEY, CDR2 SVGAGI. V lost 0 bases and J lost 3, with 11 bases in between. The CDR3 sequence is 15 residues long.

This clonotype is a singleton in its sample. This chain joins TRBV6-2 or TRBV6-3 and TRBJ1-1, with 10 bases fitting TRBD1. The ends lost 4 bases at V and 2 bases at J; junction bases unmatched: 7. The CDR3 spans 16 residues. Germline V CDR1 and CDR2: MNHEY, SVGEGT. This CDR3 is CASSWDRGRSNTEAFF. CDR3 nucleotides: TGTGCCAGCAGTTGGGACAGGGGAAGGAGTAACACTGAAGCTTTCTTT.

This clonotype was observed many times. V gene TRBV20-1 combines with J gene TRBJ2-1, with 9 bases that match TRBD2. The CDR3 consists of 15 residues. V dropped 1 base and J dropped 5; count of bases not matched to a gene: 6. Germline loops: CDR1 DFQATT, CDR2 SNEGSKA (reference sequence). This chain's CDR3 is CSARGTGTSHNEQFF. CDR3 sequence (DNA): TGCAGTGCTAGAGGAACCGGGACTAGCCACAATGAGCAGTTCTTC.

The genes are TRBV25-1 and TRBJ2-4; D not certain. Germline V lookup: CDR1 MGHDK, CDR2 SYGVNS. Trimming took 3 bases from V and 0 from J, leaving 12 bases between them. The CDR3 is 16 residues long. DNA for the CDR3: TGTGCCAGCAGTGAGTTCGGTGAACTAGCCAAAAACATTCAGTACTTC. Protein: CASSEFGELAKNIQYF.

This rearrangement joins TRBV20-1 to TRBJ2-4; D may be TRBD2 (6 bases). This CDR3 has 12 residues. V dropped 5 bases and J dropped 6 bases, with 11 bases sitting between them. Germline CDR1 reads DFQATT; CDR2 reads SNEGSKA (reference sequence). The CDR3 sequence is CSAWDLGNIQYF. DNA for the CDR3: TGCAGTGCTTGGGACTTGGGAAACATTCAGTACTTC.

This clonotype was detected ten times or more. This chain's CDR3 is CASSPVAGGRTYNEQFF. DNA of the CDR3: TGTGCCAGCAGCCCCGTAGCGGGGGGGCGGACCTACAATGAGCAGTTCTTC. The chain couples TRBV7-2 to TRBJ2-1, with TRBD2 matching over 11 bases. The V gene end was trimmed by 5 bases and the J gene end by 2 bases; junction bases not matched to a gene: 8. This CDR3 comprises 17 residues. Germline V gene lookup returns CDR1 SGHTA and CDR2 FQGNSA.

DNA of the CDR3: TGCAGTGCTGAGCATGAGGGGAAGTCCTACGAGCAGTACTTC. Translation gives CSAEHEGKSYEQYF. This rearrangement joins TRBV20-1 to TRBJ2-7; D possibly matches TRBD1 or TRBD2 (5 bases each). Germline-derived CDR1 and CDR2 are DFQATT and SNEGSKA (reference sequence). CDR3 length equals 14 residues. V was shortened by 5 bases and J by 1 base, with 15 bases between the two germline ends.

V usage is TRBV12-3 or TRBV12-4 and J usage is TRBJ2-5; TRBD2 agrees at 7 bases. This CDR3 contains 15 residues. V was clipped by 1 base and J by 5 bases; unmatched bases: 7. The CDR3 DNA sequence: TGTGCCAGCAGTTTAGGCGGGGGAATCGCTGAGACCCAGTACTTC. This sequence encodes CASSLGGGIAETQYF.

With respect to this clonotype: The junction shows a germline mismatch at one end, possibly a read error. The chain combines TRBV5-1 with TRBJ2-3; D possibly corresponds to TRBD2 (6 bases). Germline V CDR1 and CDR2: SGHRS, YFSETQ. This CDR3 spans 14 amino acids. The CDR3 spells CASRLAGTTDTQYF. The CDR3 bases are TGCGCCAGCAGGTTGGCGGGGACCACAGATACGCAGTATTTT.

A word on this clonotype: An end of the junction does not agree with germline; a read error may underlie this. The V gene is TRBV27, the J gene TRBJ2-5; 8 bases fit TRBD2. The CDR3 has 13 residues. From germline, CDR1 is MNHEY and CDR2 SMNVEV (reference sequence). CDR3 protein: CASTGLGAETQYF. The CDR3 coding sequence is TGCGCTTCCACGGGACTAGGAGCGGAGACCCAGTACTTC.

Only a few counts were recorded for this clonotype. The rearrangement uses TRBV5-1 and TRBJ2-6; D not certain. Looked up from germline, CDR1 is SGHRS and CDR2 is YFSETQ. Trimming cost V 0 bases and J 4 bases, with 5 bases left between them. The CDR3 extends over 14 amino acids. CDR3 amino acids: CASSLDTGANVLTF. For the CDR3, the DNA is TGCGCCAGCAGCTTGGACACGGGGGCCAACGTCCTGACTTTC.

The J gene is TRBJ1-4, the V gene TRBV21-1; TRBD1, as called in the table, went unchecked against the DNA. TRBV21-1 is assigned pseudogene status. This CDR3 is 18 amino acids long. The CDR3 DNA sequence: TGTGCCAGCAGCAAAGGAAGGGACAGGCAAGCAACTAATGAAAAACTGTTTTTT. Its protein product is CASSKGRDRQATNEKLFF.

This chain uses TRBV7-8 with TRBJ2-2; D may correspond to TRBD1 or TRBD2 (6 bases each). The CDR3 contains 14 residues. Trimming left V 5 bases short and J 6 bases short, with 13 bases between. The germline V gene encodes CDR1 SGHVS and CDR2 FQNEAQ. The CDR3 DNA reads TGTGCCAGCAGCCACACAAGGGGGGCCGGGGAGCTGTTTTTT. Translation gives CASSHTRGAGELFF.

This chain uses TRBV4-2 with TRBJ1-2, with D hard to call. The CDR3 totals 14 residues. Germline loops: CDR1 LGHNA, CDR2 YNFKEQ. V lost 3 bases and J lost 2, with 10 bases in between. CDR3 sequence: CASSHNPGNYGYTF. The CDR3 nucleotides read TGTGCCAGCAGCCACAACCCTGGGAACTATGGCTACACCTTC.

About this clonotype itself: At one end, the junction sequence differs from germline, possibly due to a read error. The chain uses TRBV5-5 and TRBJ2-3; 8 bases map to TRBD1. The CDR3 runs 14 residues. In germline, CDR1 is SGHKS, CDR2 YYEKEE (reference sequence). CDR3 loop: CASSGTGPTDMQYF. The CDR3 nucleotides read TGTGCCAGCAGCGGGACAGGCCCCACAGATATGCAGTATTTT. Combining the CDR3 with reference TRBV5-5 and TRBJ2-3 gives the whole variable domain DAGVTQSPTHLIKTRGQQVTLRCSPISGHKSVSWYQQVLGQGPQFIFQYYEKEERGRGNFPDRFSARQFPNYSSELNVNALLLGDSALYLCASSGTGPTDMQYFGPGTRLTVL.

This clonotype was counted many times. The CDR3 region is CASSYWGETQYF. CDR3 DNA sequence: TGTGCCAGCAGTTACTGGGGAGAGACCCAGTACTTC. V gene TRBV6-2 or TRBV6-3 combines with J gene TRBJ2-5; D unclear. This CDR3 contains 12 residues. The V gene's germline CDR1 is MNHEY and CDR2 SVGEGT. The V end lost 1 base, the J end lost 4 bases, and 4 bases lay between the germline ends.

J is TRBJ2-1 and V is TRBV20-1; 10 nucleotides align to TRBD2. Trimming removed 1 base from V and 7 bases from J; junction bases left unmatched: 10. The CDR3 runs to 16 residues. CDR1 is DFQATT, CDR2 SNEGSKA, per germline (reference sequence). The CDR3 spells CSARVWLAGDPNEQFF. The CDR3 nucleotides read TGCAGTGCTAGAGTTTGGCTAGCGGGGGACCCAAATGAGCAGTTCTTC.

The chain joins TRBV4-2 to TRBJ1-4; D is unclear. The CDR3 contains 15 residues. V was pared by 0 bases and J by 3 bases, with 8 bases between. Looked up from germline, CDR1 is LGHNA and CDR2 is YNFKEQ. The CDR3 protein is CASSQDSGSNEKLFF. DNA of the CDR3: TGTGCCAGCAGCCAAGATTCCGGGTCTAATGAAAAACTGTTTTTT.

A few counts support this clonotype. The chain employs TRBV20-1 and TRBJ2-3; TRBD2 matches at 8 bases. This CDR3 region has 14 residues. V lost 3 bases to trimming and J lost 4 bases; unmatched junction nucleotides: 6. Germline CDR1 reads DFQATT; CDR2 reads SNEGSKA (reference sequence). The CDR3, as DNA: TGCAGTGCTAGCCGTGGTAGCGGGGCAGATACGCAGTATTTT. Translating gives CSASRGSGADTQYF.

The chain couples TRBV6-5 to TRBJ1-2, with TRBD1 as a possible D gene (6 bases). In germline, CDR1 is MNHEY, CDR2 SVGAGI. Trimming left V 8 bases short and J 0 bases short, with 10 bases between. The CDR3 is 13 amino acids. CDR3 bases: TGTGCCAGCCTGGGACACTCTAACTATGGCTACACCTTC. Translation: CASLGHSNYGYTF.

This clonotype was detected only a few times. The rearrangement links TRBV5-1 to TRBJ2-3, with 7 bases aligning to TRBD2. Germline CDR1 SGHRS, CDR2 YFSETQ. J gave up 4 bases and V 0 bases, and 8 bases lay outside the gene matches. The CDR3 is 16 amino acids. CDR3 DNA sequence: TGCGCCAGCAGCTTGGTAGGCGGGGGAGGAGCAGATACGCAGTATTTT. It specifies CASSLVGGGGADTQYF.

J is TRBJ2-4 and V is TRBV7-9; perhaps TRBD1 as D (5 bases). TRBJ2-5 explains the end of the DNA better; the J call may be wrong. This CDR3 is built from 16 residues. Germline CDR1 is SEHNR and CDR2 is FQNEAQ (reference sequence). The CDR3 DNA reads TGTGCCAGCAGTCGGAAGGGGCTAACCAACCAAGAGACCCAGTACTTC. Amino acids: CASSRKGLTNQETQYF.

CDR3 DNA sequence: TGCAGCGTTGGCAACAGGGCCCAAGAGACCCAGTACTTC. Its translation: CSVGNRAQETQYF. The chain has TRBV29-1 and TRBJ2-5, with TRBD1 as a possible D gene (6 bases). The V and J ends lost 4 bases and 1 base respectively, with 10 bases between them. From germline, CDR1 is SQVTM and CDR2 ANQGSEA. The CDR3 is 13 residues long. Supplemented by reference TRBV29-1 and TRBJ2-5, the full variable domain reads SAVISQKPSRDICQRGTSLTIQCQVDSQVTMMFWYRQQPGQSLTLIATANQGSEATYESGFVIDKFPISRPNLTFSTLTVSNMSPEDSSIYLCSVGNRAQETQYFGPGTRLLVL.